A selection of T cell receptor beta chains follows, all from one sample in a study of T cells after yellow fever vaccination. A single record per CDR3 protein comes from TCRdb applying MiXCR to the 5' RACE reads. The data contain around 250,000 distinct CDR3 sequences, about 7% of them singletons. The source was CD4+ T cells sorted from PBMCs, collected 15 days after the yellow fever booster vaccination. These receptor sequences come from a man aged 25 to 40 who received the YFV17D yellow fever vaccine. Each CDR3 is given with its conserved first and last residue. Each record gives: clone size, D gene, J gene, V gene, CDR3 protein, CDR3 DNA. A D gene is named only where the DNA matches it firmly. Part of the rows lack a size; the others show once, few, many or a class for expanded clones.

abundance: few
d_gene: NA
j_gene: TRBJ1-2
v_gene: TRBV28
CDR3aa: CASSFQTVRGGYTF
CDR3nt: TGTGCCAGCAGTTTCCAGACAGTGCGGGGTGGCTACACCTTC

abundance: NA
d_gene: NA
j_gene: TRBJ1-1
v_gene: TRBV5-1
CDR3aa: CASSPTGQTEAFF
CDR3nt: TGCGCCAGCAGCCCTACAGGGCAGACTGAAGCTTTCTTT

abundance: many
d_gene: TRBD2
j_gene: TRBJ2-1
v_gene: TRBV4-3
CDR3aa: CASSQEGVLAGKNEQFF
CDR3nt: TGCGCCAGCAGCCAAGAAGGGGTATTAGCGGGAAAGAATGAGCAGTTCTTC

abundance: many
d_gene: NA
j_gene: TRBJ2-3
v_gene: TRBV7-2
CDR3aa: CASSPIQGTDTQYF
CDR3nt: TGTGCCAGCAGTCCTATCCAGGGCACAGATACGCAGTATTTT

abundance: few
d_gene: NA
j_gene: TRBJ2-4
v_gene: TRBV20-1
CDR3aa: CSARVETVLNIQYF
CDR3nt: TGCAGTGCTAGAGTCGAGACGGTCCTAAACATTCAGTACTTC

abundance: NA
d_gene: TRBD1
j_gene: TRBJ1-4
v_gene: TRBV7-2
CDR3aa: CASSLRDRYNEKLFF
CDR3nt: TGTGCCAGCAGCTTGAGGGACAGATATAATGAAAAACTGTTTTTT

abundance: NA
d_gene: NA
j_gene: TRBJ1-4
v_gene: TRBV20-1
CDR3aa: CSARGHISTNEKLFF
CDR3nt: TGCAGTGCTAGAGGCCATATAAGCACTAATGAAAAACTGTTTTTT

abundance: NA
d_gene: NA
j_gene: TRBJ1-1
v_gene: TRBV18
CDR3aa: CASSPDSPNTEAFF
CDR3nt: TGTGCCAGCTCCCCTGACAGCCCGAACACTGAAGCTTTCTTT

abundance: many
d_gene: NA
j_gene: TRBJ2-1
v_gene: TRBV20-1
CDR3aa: CSARALSEQFF
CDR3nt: TGCAGTGCTAGAGCCCTCAGCGAGCAGTTCTTC

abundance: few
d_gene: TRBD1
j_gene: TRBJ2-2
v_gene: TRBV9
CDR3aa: CASSPRQGKNTGELFF
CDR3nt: TGTGCCAGCAGCCCACGACAGGGGAAGAACACCGGGGAGCTGTTTTTT

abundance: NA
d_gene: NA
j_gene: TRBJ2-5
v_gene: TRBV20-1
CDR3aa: CSARAGVGETQYF
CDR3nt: TGCAGTGCTAGAGCGGGAGTGGGAGAGACCCAGTACTTC

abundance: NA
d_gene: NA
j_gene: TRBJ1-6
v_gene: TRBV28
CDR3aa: CASMVTQYSPLHF
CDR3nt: TGTGCCAGCATGGTTACGCAGTATTCACCCCTCCACTTT

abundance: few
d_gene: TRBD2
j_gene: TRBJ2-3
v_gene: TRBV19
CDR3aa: CASSEAGVSKDTQYF
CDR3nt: TGTGCCAGTAGTGAAGCGGGAGTGAGTAAAGATACGCAGTATTTT

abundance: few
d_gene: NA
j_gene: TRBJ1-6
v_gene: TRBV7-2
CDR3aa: CASTEVRGRSPLHF
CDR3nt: TGTGCCAGCACCGAGGTCCGGGGGCGGTCACCCCTCCACTTT

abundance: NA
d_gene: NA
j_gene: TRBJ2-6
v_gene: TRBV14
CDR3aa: CASSQADGWPYSGANVLTF
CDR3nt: TGTGCCAGCAGCCAAGCCGATGGGTGGCCCTACTCTGGGGCCAACGTCCTGACTTTC

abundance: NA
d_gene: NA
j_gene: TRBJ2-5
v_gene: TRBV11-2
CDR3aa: CASSLVRLQETQYF
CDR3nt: TGTGCCAGCAGCTTAGTACGGCTACAAGAGACCCAGTACTTC

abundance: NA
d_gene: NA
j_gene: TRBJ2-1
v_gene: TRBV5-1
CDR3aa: CASSLEAYEQFF
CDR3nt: TGCGCCAGCAGCTTGGAGGCCTATGAGCAGTTCTTC

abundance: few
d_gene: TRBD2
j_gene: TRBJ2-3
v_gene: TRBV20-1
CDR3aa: CSAPAGDSTDTQYF
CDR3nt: TGCAGTGCTCCAGCGGGGGATTCCACAGATACGCAGTATTTT

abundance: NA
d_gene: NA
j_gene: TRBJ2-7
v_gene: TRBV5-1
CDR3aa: CASSLAYGLSYEQYF
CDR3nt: TGCGCCAGCAGCTTGGCCTACGGCCTCTCCTACGAGCAGTACTTC

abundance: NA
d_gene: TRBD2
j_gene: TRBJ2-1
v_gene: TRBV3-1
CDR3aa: CASSRTGGYNEQFF
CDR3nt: TGTGCCAGCAGCCGAACGGGAGGATACAATGAGCAGTTCTTC

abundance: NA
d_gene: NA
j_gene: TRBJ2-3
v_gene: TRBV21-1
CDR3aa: CASNKGPRSTVFGTDTQYF
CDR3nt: TGTGCCAGCAACAAAGGTCCCCGATCTACTGTTTTTGGAACAGATACGCAGTATTTT

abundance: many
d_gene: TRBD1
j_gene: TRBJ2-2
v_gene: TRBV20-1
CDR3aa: CSAVGNRGNTGELFF
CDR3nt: TGCAGTGCTGTGGGGAACAGGGGGAATACCGGGGAGCTGTTTTTT

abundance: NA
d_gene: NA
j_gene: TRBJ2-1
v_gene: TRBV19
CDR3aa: CASSGHRYNEQFF
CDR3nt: TGTGCCAGTAGCGGGCATAGGTACAATGAGCAGTTCTTC

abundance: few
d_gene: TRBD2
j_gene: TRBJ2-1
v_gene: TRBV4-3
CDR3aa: CASSQARTSGGEQFF
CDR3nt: TGCGCCAGCAGCCAAGCTAGGACTAGCGGAGGTGAGCAGTTCTTC

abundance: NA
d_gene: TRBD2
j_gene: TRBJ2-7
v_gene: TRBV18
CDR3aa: CASSRSGTSGSSSSEQYF
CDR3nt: TGTGCCAGCTCAAGATCCGGGACTAGCGGGAGTTCTTCCTCCGAGCAGTACTTC

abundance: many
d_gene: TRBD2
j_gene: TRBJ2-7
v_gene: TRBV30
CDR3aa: CAWRHVAGGHEQYF
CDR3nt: TGTGCCTGGAGGCACGTAGCGGGAGGTCACGAGCAGTACTTC

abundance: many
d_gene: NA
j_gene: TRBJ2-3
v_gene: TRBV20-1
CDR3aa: CSASGSTDTQYF
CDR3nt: TGCAGTGCTAGCGGGAGCACAGATACGCAGTATTTT

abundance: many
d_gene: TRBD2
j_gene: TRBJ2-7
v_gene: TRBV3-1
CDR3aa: CASKESGRAKDEQYF
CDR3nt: TGTGCCAGCAAGGAGAGCGGGAGGGCCAAAGATGAGCAGTACTTC

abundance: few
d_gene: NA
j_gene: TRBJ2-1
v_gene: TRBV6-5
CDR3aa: CASSYGQSSYNEQFF
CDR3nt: TGTGCCAGCAGTTACGGCCAGAGTTCCTACAATGAGCAGTTCTTC

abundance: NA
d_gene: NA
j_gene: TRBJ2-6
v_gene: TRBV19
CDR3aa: CASSILGSGANVLTF
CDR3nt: TGTGCCAGTAGTATATTGGGCTCTGGGGCCAACGTCCTGACTTTC

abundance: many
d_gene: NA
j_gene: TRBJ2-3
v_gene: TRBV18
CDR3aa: CASSSGQTPTQYF
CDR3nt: TGTGCCAGCTCAAGCGGACAGACCCCTACGCAGTATTTT

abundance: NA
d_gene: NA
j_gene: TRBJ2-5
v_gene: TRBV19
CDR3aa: CASSMREGRGETQYF
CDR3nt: TGTGCCAGTAGTATGAGAGAGGGCCGAGGGGAGACCCAGTACTTC

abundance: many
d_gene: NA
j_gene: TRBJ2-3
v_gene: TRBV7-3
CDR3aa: CASSLTGGEWGRSTDTQYF
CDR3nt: TGTGCCAGCAGCTTAACGGGGGGAGAATGGGGGCGGAGCACAGATACGCAGTATTTT

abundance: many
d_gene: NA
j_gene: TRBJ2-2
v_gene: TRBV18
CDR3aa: CASQPDRNTGELFF
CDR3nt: TGTGCCAGCCAACCCGACAGGAACACCGGGGAGCTGTTTTTT

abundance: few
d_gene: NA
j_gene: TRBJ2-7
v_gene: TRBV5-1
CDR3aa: CASSLGGGGNEQYF
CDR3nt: TGCGCCAGCAGCTTGGGAGGAGGGGGCAACGAGCAGTACTTC

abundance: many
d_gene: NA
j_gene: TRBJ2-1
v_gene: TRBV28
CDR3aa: CASSSPNEQFF
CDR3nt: TGTGCCAGCAGTTCCCCCAATGAGCAGTTCTTC

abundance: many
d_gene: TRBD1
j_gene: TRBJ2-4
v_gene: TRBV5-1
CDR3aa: CASSLQGAKNIQYF
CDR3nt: TGTGCCAGCAGTTTACAGGGGGCCAAAAACATTCAGTACTTC

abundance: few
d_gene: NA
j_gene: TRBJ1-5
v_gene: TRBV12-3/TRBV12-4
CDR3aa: CASTSNQPQHF
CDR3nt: TGTGCCAGCACCAGCAATCAGCCCCAGCATTTT

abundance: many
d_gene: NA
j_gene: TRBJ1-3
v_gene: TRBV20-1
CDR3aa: CSASWQWGSGNTIYF
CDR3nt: TGCAGTGCTAGTTGGCAGTGGGGCTCTGGAAACACCATATATTTT

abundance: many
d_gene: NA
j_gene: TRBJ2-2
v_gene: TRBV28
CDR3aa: CASSLVTGELFF
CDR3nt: TGTGCCAGCAGTTTAGTCACCGGGGAGCTGTTTTTT

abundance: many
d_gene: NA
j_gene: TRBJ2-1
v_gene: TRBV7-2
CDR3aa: CASSLARASRALEFF
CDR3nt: TGTGCCAGCAGCTTAGCGAGGGCTAGCCGTGCACTTGAGTTCTTC

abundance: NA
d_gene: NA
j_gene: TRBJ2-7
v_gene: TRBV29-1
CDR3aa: CSVDRDGSSYEQYF
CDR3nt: TGCAGCGTTGACCGGGACGGTAGCTCCTACGAGCAGTACTTC

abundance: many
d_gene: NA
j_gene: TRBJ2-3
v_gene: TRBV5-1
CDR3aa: CASSLTLSLNTDTQYF
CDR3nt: TGCGCCAGCAGTCTTACCCTAAGCCTCAACACAGATACGCAGTATTTT

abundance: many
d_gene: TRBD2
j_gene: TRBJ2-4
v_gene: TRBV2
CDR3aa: CASSESSGANIQYF
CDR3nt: TGTGCCAGCAGTGAGTCTAGCGGGGCCAACATTCAGTACTTC

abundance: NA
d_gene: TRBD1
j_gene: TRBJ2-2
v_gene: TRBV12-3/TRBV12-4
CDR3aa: CASRDRVNTGELFF
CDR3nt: TGTGCCAGCAGAGACAGGGTAAACACCGGGGAGCTGTTTTTT

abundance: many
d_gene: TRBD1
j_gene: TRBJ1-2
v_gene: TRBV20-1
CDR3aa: CSARRGRQGYSGYTF
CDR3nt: TGCAGTGCTCGTCGGGGTAGACAGGGTTATTCTGGCTACACCTTC

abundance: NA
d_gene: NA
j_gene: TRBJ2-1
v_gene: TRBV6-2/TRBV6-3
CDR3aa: CASTAGLWQSEQFF
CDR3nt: TGTGCCAGCACTGCAGGCCTATGGCAGAGTGAGCAGTTCTTC

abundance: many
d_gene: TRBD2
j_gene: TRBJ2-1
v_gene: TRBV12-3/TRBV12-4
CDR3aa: CASSLVSGRAAAGSYNEQFF
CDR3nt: TGTGCCAGCAGTTTAGTCAGCGGGAGGGCCGCTGCGGGCTCCTACAATGAGCAGTTCTTC

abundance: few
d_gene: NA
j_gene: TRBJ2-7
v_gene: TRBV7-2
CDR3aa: CASSLESGYEQYF
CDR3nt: TGTGCCAGCAGCTTAGAGTCGGGGTACGAGCAGTACTTC

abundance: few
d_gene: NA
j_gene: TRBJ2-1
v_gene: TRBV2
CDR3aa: CASSEEHPLGDEQFF
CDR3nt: TGTGCCAGCAGTGAAGAACACCCTCTCGGGGATGAGCAGTTCTTC

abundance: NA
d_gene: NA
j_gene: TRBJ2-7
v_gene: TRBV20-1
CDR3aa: CSPKGGIYEQYF
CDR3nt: TGCAGTCCTAAGGGCGGGATCTACGAGCAGTACTTC

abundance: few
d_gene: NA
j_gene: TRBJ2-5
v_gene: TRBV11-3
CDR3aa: CASSLTGNEETQYF
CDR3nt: TGTGCCAGCAGCTTGACGGGAAATGAGGAGACCCAGTACTTC

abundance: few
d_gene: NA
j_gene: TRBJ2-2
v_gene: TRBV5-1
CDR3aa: CASSLSGGLNTGELFF
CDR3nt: TGCGCCAGCAGCTTGTCCGGGGGGCTCAACACCGGGGAGCTGTTTTTT

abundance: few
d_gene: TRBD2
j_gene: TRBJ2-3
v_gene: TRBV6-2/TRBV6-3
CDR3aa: CASRKLAGSTDTQYF
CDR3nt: TGTGCCAGCAGAAAACTAGCGGGGAGCACAGATACGCAGTATTTT

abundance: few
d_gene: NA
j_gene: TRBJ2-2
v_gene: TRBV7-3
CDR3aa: CASSLTRTNANTGELFF
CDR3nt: TGTGCCAGCAGCTTAACTCGCACGAACGCGAACACCGGGGAGCTGTTTTTT

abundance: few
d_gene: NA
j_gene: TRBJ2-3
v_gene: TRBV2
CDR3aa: CASSESRDTQYF
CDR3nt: TGTGCCAGCAGTGAATCCAGGGATACGCAGTATTTT

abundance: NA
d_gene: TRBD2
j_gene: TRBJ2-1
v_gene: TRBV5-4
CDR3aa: CASSLRVAGGNEQFF
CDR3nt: TGTGCCAGCAGCTTGAGAGTAGCGGGAGGGAATGAGCAGTTCTTC

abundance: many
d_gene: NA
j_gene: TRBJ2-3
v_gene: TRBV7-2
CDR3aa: CASGPVGAWNTDTQYF
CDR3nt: TGTGCCAGCGGGCCCGTGGGGGCATGGAACACAGATACGCAGTATTTT

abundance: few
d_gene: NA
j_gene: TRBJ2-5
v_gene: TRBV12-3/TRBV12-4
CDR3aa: CASSFARQETQYF
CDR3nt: TGTGCCAGCAGTTTTGCCCGCCAAGAGACCCAGTACTTC